By frequency in the sample, the clone carrying this TCR beta chain is medium-sized. Its antigen is currently unknown. Thyroid surgery was performed in patients who had received no treatment beforehand. These data are taken from a study of metastatic and nonmetastatic thyroid tumors. Whole-study findings and limits: TCR beta diversity was reportedly significantly higher in malignant thyroid tumors than benign nodules, in blood and tumor.

Using MiXCR, TCRdb reanalyzed the PCR reads. There are tens of thousands of clones in the sample; approximately 14% occur only once, and around 19% lies in the top ten. V lost 4 bases and J 2 bases, leaving 11 bases between the germline ends. Germline loops: CDR1 MRHNA, CDR2 SNTAGT. This CDR3 has 14 amino acids. The sample comprised blood. The origin of this receptor is a female donor with papillary thyroid cancer or a benign thyroid nodule (not recorded which). Some clones in this sample may be carry-over from other donors' samples. The chain is built from TRBV6-4 and TRBJ2-5; tentative D call: TRBD2 (5 bases). CDR3 DNA: TGTGCCAGCAGTGTCGCCCCGGGGCAAGAGACCCAGTACTTC. Protein product: CASSVAPGQETQYF.